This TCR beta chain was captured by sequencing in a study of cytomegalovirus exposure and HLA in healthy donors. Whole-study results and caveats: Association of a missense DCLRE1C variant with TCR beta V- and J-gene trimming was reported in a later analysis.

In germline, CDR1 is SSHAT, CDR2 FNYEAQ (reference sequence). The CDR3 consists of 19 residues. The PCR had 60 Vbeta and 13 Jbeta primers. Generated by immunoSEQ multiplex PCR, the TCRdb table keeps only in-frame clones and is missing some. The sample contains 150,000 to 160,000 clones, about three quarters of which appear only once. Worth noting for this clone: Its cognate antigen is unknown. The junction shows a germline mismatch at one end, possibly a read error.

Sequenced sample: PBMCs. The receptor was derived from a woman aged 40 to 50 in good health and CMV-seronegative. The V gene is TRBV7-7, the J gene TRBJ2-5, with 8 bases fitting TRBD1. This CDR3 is CASSPHLPSQGGLQETQYF. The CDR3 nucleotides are TGTGCTAGCAGCCCTCACCTCCCCTCACAGGGGGGCCTTCAAGAGACCCAGTACTTC.